Below, one TCR beta chain is given with its context. Sequencing used immunoSEQ multiplex PCR; TCRdb keeps in-frame clones, though not all of them. Of around 500,000 clones listed, 80% to 90% are singletons. This sample stems from a study of blood T cell repertoires in COVID-19. CDR1 and CDR2 from the germline V gene are SEHNR and FQNEAQ (reference sequence). V shed 7 bases and J shed 6 bases, with 9 bases lying between them. The CDR3 is 11 residues long. V is TRBV7-9 and J is TRBJ1-1; D is ambiguous. Sequenced sample: PBMCs or T cells enriched from blood (not recorded which). The TCR was taken from a woman aged 60-75 years who had recovered from COVID-19. CDR3 residues: CASIRHPEAFF. Here the CDR3 DNA reads TGTGCCAGCATCAGACACCCTGAAGCTTTCTTT.